Presented here are 30 T cell receptor beta chains from one specimen sequenced in a study of blood T cell repertoires in COVID-19. The protocol was immunoSEQ multiplex PCR, while the TCRdb copy is restricted to in-frame clones and leaves out a portion. The sample lists hundreds of thousands of clones, roughly 89% occurring once. Sequenced material: peripheral blood. The receptors come from a woman aged 25-40 years with active or convalescent COVID-19.

The V gene is TRBV7-9, the J gene TRBJ1-5; D remains ambiguous. Germline V gives CDR1 SEHNR, CDR2 FQNEAQ (reference sequence). V dropped 4 bases and J dropped 0 bases, with 7 bases sitting between them. The CDR3 totals 14 residues. CDR3 sequence: CASSSTSSNQPQHF. The DNA for the CDR3 is TGTGCCAGCAGCTCCACAAGTAGCAATCAGCCCCAGCATTTT.

J is TRBJ1-5 and V is TRBV6-5; 10 positions agree with TRBD1. In germline, CDR1 is MNHEY, CDR2 SVGAGI. This CDR3 contains 15 residues. V shed 8 bases and J 5 bases; nucleotides not matched to a gene: 9. For the CDR3, the DNA is TGTGCCAGCCCCCGAGACAGGGGGCTATATCAGCCCCAGCATTTT. Its translation is CASPRDRGLYQPQHF.

This chain links TRBV4-1 with TRBJ2-1; D uncertain. V shed 2 bases and J shed 0 bases, with 11 bases lying between them. The germline V gene encodes CDR1 MGHRA and CDR2 YSYEKL. The CDR3 totals 16 residues. CDR3 sequence reads: CASSQIDIISYNEQFF. Written as DNA, the CDR3 is TGCGCCAGCAGCCAAATAGACATAATCTCCTACAATGAGCAGTTCTTC.

This clone came up once. The J gene is TRBJ1-4, the V gene TRBV5-5; 9 nucleotides line up with TRBD1. The CDR3 extends over 17 amino acids. Per germline, CDR1 SGHKS and CDR2 YYEKEE (reference sequence). J gave up 4 bases and V 3 bases, and 10 bases lay outside the gene matches. In nucleotides, the CDR3 is TGTGCCAGCAGCTCTACAGGGGGCGGTCAAAATAATGAAAAACTGTTTTTT. It encodes CASSSTGGGQNNEKLFF.

This chain connects TRBV4-2 to TRBJ1-5; D ambiguous. V was trimmed by 0 bases and J by 0 bases, leaving 6 bases between them. This CDR3 contains 15 residues. Germline lookup yields CDR1 LGHNA and CDR2 YNFKEQ. The DNA for the CDR3 is TGTGCCAGCAGCCAAGAGCGGCATAGCAATCAGCCCCAGCATTTT. This translates into CASSQERHSNQPQHF.

The chain employs TRBV15 and TRBJ2-2; no definite D call. Germline CDR1 reads LNHNV; CDR2 reads YYDKDF (reference sequence). The CDR3 sequence is 17 residues long. Trimming took off 5 bases at V and 1 base at J, with 17 bases between the two ends. The CDR3 is CATSRKILYGNTGELFF. In DNA, the CDR3 is TGTGCCACCAGCCGAAAAATTCTATACGGGAACACCGGGGAGCTGTTTTTT.

To note about this clone: This CDR3 is also generated by other DNA sequences in the sample. J is TRBJ1-1 and V is TRBV5-1; 8 bases map to TRBD1. The ends lost 4 bases at V and 5 bases at J; junction bases unmatched: 4. CDR1 and CDR2 from the germline V gene are SGHRS and YFSETQ. CDR3 length: 13 amino acids. This chain's CDR3 is CASSAQGETEAFF. For the CDR3, the DNA is TGCGCCAGCAGCGCACAGGGGGAGACTGAAGCTTTCTTT.

This clone was seen only a few times. The chain couples TRBV10-1 to TRBJ2-5, with 7 nucleotides matching TRBD2. J gave up 5 bases and V 3 bases, and 9 bases lay outside the gene matches. This CDR3 comprises 15 residues. Germline CDR1 and CDR2: WNHNN and SYGVQD (reference sequence). The CDR3 sequence is CASSDGGLGMETQYF. Written as DNA, the CDR3 is TGCGCCAGCAGTGATGGTGGACTAGGGATGGAGACCCAGTACTTC.

The chain recombines TRBV6-5 with TRBJ1-1, with TRBD1 matching 7 bases. This CDR3 spans 14 amino acids. V gave up 6 bases and J gave up 1 base; unmatched junction bases: 5. Germline lookup yields CDR1 MNHEY and CDR2 SVGAGI. The CDR3 nucleotides are TGTGCCAGCAGGACAGGGACGGCGAACACTGAAGCTTTCTTT. This gives the protein CASRTGTANTEAFF.

The chain uses TRBV2 and TRBJ2-1; D may be TRBD1 (6 bases). The V gene's germline CDR1 is SNHLY and CDR2 FYNNEI. The CDR3 sequence is 14 residues long. Between the trimmed V and J ends, which lost 11 bases and 4 bases, there was a span of 18 bases. In nucleotides, the CDR3 is TGTGCCGGCCTCAAGGACAGCCCTTACAATGAGCAGTTCTTC. Its translation is CAGLKDSPYNEQFF.

This clone came up once. The V call is TRBV14, the J call TRBJ2-5; 7 positions match TRBD2. V was pared by 1 base and J by 5 bases, with 10 bases of the junction left unmatched. The CDR3 is 16 residues long. Germline CDR1 SGHDN, CDR2 FVKESK. The CDR3 DNA follows: TGTGCCAGCAGCCAAGCTCAGTGGGAGGGCCTGGAGACCCAGTACTTC. This codes for CASSQAQWEGLETQYF. The full variable domain, completed using reference TRBV14 and TRBJ2-5, is EAGVTQFPSHSVIEKGQTVTLRCDPISGHDNLYWYRRVMGKEIKFLLHFVKESKQDESGMPNNRFLAERTGGTYSTLKVQPAELEDSGVYFCASSQAQWEGLETQYFGPGTRLLVL.

This chain joins TRBV25-1 and TRBJ1-2; D is possibly TRBD1 (5 bases). Germline CDR1 is MGHDK and CDR2 is SYGVNS. The CDR3 is made up of 13 amino acids. Trimming shortened V by 4 bases and J by 4 bases, and 10 bases separated the two germline ends. The CDR3 loop reads CASSAFQGYGYTF. The CDR3 nucleotides are TGTGCCAGCAGTGCGTTCCAGGGCTATGGCTACACCTTC.

The chain combines TRBV10-2 with TRBJ2-7; 14 positions agree with TRBD2. Germline assignment: CDR1 WSHSY and CDR2 SAAADI. V was clipped by 6 bases and J by 5 bases; unmatched bases: 6. The length of the CDR3 is 15 residues. This CDR3 is CASSTTSGGAHEQYF. The CDR3 DNA reads as TGCGCCAGCAGCACGACTAGCGGGGGGGCACACGAGCAGTACTTC.

A few counts support this clone. The chain carries TRBV7-9 and TRBJ1-2, with D unresolved. Trimming took off 1 base at V and 8 bases at J, with 14 bases between the two ends. The germline V gene has CDR1 SEHNR and CDR2 FQNEAQ (reference sequence). The CDR3 loop spans 14 amino acids. The CDR3: CASSLDSWSEGYTF. The CDR3 DNA follows: TGTGCCAGCAGCTTAGATTCATGGTCCGAGGGCTACACCTTC. Using reference TRBV7-9 and TRBJ1-2 for the parts outside the CDR3, the full variable domain is DTGVSQNPRHKITKRGQNVTFRCDPISEHNRLYWYRQTLGQGPEFLTYFQNEAQLEKSRLLSDRFSAERPKGSFSTLEIQRTEQGDSAMYLCASSLDSWSEGYTFGSGTRLTVV.

This sequence joins TRBV5-1 and TRBJ1-5; 8 nucleotides line up with TRBD1. V lost 2 bases, J lost 6 bases, and 10 bases stayed unmatched. Germline CDR1 and CDR2: SGHRS and YFSETQ. This CDR3 has 16 residues. CDR3 coding DNA: TGCGCCAGCAGCTTAGGTACAGGGGGATCGACTCAGCCCCAGCATTTT. This translates into CASSLGTGGSTQPQHF.

The chain is built from TRBV6-1 and TRBJ1-2; D remains ambiguous. Germline CDR1 is MNHNS and CDR2 is SASEGT. This CDR3 has 14 residues. Trimming pared 1 base from V and 8 bases from J, leaving 14 bases between. Here the CDR3 DNA reads TGTGCCAGCAGTGAAGGTCGCCCTCCGGGGGGCTACACCTTC. Translation gives CASSEGRPPGGYTF.

The chain carries TRBV19 and TRBJ2-2; tentatively, D is TRBD1 (6 bases). V was shortened by 3 bases and J by 0 bases, with 20 bases between the two germline ends. The V gene's germline CDR1 is LNHDA and CDR2 SQIVND (reference sequence). This CDR3 spans 19 amino acids. In DNA, the CDR3 is TGTGCCAGTAGTATGACAATTCCCGGGACACTCGCGAACACCGGGGAGCTGTTTTTT. Its translation: CASSMTIPGTLANTGELFF.

This chain links TRBV29-1 with TRBJ2-5; 12 positions agree with TRBD2. J lost 2 bases, V lost 4 bases, and 5 bases had no gene match. This CDR3 comprises 15 residues. Germline-derived CDR1 and CDR2 are SQVTM and ANQGSEA. The CDR3 DNA is TGCAGCGTTGGGTTGGGGACTAGCGGGCAAGAGACCCAGTACTTC. Translating it yields CSVGLGTSGQETQYF.

The chain uses TRBV5-6 and TRBJ2-5; 7 nucleotides match TRBD2. J gave up 0 bases and V 4 bases, and 15 bases lay outside the gene matches. In germline, CDR1 is SGHDT, CDR2 YYEEEE. The CDR3 spans 18 residues. The CDR3 reads CASSPGGLVWGHQETQYF. The CDR3, as DNA: TGTGCCAGCAGCCCCGGGGGGTTGGTTTGGGGACACCAAGAGACCCAGTACTTC.

This clone was counted only a few times. The chain links TRBV18 to TRBJ2-7; TRBD2 matches 11 bases. Germline V gene data show CDR1 as KGHSH and CDR2 as LQKENI. The CDR3 sequence is 14 residues long. V lost 3 bases, J lost 3 bases, and 1 base stayed unmatched. The CDR3 coding sequence is TGTGCCAGCTCACCTGGGACTAGCGGCTACGAGCAGTACTTC. Translating gives CASSPGTSGYEQYF. The whole variable domain, filled in from reference TRBV18 and TRBJ2-7, reads NAGVMQNPRHLVRRRGQEARLRCSPMKGHSHVYWYRQLPEEGLKFMVYLQKENIIDESGMPKERFSAEFPKEGPSILRIQQVVRGDSAAYFCASSPGTSGYEQYFGPGTRLTVT.

This clone was detected once. The chain carries TRBV19 and TRBJ1-5; 11 bases fit TRBD1. CDR1 and CDR2 (germline): LNHDA, SQIVND (reference sequence). V lost 9 bases, J lost 1 base, and 14 bases stayed unmatched. This CDR3 has 18 amino acids. Here the CDR3 reads CASESGTGGPMSNQPQHF. CDR3 coding DNA: TGTGCCAGCGAATCCGGGACAGGGGGACCTATGAGCAATCAGCCCCAGCATTTT.

This sequence joins TRBV9 and TRBJ2-3, with TRBD2 identical over 8 bases. The J segment lost 0 bases and the V segment lost 0 bases, leaving 9 bases of the junction unmatched. The length of the CDR3 is 18 residues. CDR1 SGDLS and CDR2 YYNGEE come from the germline V gene. CDR3: CASSVVISSGGSTDTQYF. CDR3 bases: TGTGCCAGCAGCGTAGTCATCTCGAGCGGGGGTAGCACAGATACGCAGTATTTT.

The rearrangement uses TRBV6-5 and TRBJ2-1, with D possibly being TRBD1 (6 bases). With 7 bases removed from V and 8 bases from J, the gap between germline ends came to 9 bases. This CDR3 contains 11 residues. Germline V gene sequence: CDR1 MNHEY, CDR2 SVGAGI. CDR3 nucleotides: TGTGCCAGCACTGGGGGCCATGAGCAGTTCTTC. Its protein is CASTGGHEQFF.

The CDR3 sequence is CASSPTSPGFGTEAFF. DNA of the CDR3: TGCGCCAGCAGCCCGACATCGCCAGGGTTCGGCACTGAAGCTTTCTTT. J is TRBJ1-1 and V is TRBV5-1; tentatively, D is TRBD1 (5 bases). The V and J ends lost 4 bases and 4 bases respectively, with 20 bases between them. Germline loops: CDR1 SGHRS, CDR2 YFSETQ. The CDR3 has 16 amino acids.

The CDR3 region is CASSLDLAGWEQETQYF. The CDR3 DNA reads as TGTGCCAGCAGCTTAGATTTGGCAGGGTGGGAACAAGAGACCCAGTACTTC. The chain joins TRBV11-2 to TRBJ2-5; a weak D match, TRBD1 (5 bases). This CDR3 is built from 17 residues. V was shortened by 0 bases and J by 2 bases, with 16 bases between the two germline ends. Germline assignment: CDR1 SGHAT and CDR2 FQNNGV.

Notes on this clone: This clone may be a read error of a much larger clone one base away. Other DNA sequences of this sample code for an identical CDR3. The rearrangement joins TRBV5-4 to TRBJ1-6; no firm D call. CDR3 size: 15 residues. With 0 bases removed from V and 0 bases from J, the gap between germline ends came to 4 bases. Germline lookup yields CDR1 SGHNT and CDR2 YYREEE (reference sequence). The CDR3 DNA reads as TGTGCCAGCAGCTTGGACAGCTCCTATAATTCACCCCTCCACTTT. This gives the protein CASSLDSSYNSPLHF.

This chain uses TRBV2 with TRBJ1-6; 8 positions match TRBD1. J was trimmed by 2 bases and V by 8 bases; bases with no gene match: 8. The CDR3 length is 16 residues. Germline values: CDR1 SNHLY, CDR2 FYNNEI. The CDR3 nucleotides are TGTGCCAGCTCCGGGTTACAGGGGGCCTATAATTCACCCCTCCACTTT. It is translated as CASSGLQGAYNSPLHF.

This clone appeared a single time. The CDR3 DNA sequence: TGTGCCAGCAGTGACTCCGCAGGGGAATATAAAGCTTTCTTT. This codes for CASSDSAGEYKAFF. The rearrangement uses TRBV6-4 and TRBJ1-1; possibly TRBD1 for D (6 bases). The germline V gene encodes CDR1 MRHNA and CDR2 SNTAGT. There are 14 residues in the CDR3. Trimming stripped 0 bases from V and 9 bases from J, with 14 bases between.

In nucleotides, the CDR3 is TGTGCCAGTATGCATGCTCGGGTCGTACCTTGGGACACTGAAGCTTTCTTT. Protein: CASMHARVVPWDTEAFF. The rearrangement uses TRBV19 and TRBJ1-1; D gene ambiguous. This CDR3 has 17 amino acids. Trimming removed 7 bases from V and 3 bases from J, with 24 bases in between. Germline V gives CDR1 LNHDA, CDR2 SQIVND (reference sequence).

J is TRBJ1-1 and V is TRBV6-4; the match to TRBD1 covers 9 bases. The V gene's germline CDR1 is MRHNA and CDR2 SNTAGT. The CDR3 is 15 residues long. J gave up 1 base and V 4 bases, and 4 bases lay outside the gene matches. This CDR3 reads CASSAQGAKNTEAFF. Here the CDR3 DNA reads TGTGCCAGCAGTGCACAGGGGGCAAAGAACACTGAAGCTTTCTTT.